A single sample is the source of the 29 T cell receptor beta chains below, sequenced in a study of type 1 and type 2 diabetes patients. Genomic DNA was the PCR template. The TCR beta CDR3 region was amplified using 30 forward and 13 reverse primers. In TCRdb, the multiplex PCR reads were re-called with MiXCR into one record per CDR3 protein. The sample gives 280,000 or so distinct CDR3 sequences, around 50% of which show up once; approximately 15% is in the top ten. Material: peripheral blood mononuclear cells (PBMCs). The receptor source for this set is a man between 18 and 35 years old with type 2 diabetes.

This clonotype has at least ten counts. The chain recombines TRBV25-1 with TRBJ2-7; no definite D call. The germline V and J ends were trimmed by 2 bases and 7 bases, with 6 bases remaining between them. CDR1 and CDR2 (germline): MGHDK, SYGVNS. There are 11 residues in the CDR3. DNA of the CDR3: TGTGCCAGCAGTGAACTGTCGGAGCAGTACTTC. This encodes CASSELSEQYF.

The chain links TRBV6-5 to TRBJ1-5, with 9 nucleotides matching TRBD1. In germline, CDR1 is MNHEY, CDR2 SVGAGI. The J segment lost 6 bases and the V segment lost 2 bases, leaving 2 bases of the junction unmatched. The CDR3 length is 14 residues. The CDR3, as DNA: TGTGCCAGCAGTTACGACAGGGGGAGTCAGCCCCAGCATTTT. Translation gives CASSYDRGSQPQHF.

The rearrangement joins TRBV11-2 to TRBJ2-7; 11 bases fit TRBD2. CDR1 is SGHAT, CDR2 FQNNGV, per germline. The CDR3 length is 15 residues. V lost 6 bases, J lost 6 bases, and 10 bases stayed unmatched. The CDR3 coding sequence is TGTGCCAGCAGGACCGGGACTAGCGGCCCCTGCGAGCAGTACTTC. Protein: CASRTGTSGPCEQYF.

The rearrangement uses TRBV29-1 and TRBJ2-1; no clear D. The J call may be wrong; the DNA end is better matched by TRBJ2-7. Germline CDR1 reads SQVTM; CDR2 reads ANQGSEA. This CDR3 region has 11 residues. The DNA for the CDR3 is TGCAGCGTTGGTAATACGGGCGAGCAGTACTTC. This gives the protein CSVGNTGEQYF.

This clonotype was detected only once. The chain links TRBV27 to TRBJ2-3; TRBD2 agrees at 8 bases. Trimming took 4 bases from V and 7 from J; bases not matched to a gene: 22. Germline V gene sequence: CDR1 MNHEY, CDR2 SMNVEV (reference sequence). CDR3 size: 19 residues. This CDR3 is CASSSPSRGAGETRYTQYF. CDR3 sequence (DNA): TGTGCCAGCAGTTCCCCCTCCCGGGGAGCGGGGGAGACCCGGTATACGCAGTATTTT.

This clonotype was observed a few times. This chain uses TRBV2 with TRBJ2-7; possible D gene TRBD2, 7 bases. V shed 6 bases and J shed 6 bases, with 9 bases lying between them. This CDR3 region has 11 residues. Looked up from germline, CDR1 is SNHLY and CDR2 is FYNNEI. The CDR3 DNA reads as TGTGCCAGCAGGGGGGGGCCCGAGCAGTACTTC. It encodes CASRGGPEQYF.

The chain recombines TRBV12-3 or TRBV12-4 with TRBJ2-7; either TRBD1 or TRBD2 may fit D (5 bases each). The CDR3 is made up of 14 amino acids. V was trimmed by 6 bases and J by 2 bases, leaving 14 bases between them. The CDR3 DNA follows: TGTGCCAGCAGCCTTCCGGGACGGCCCTACGAGCAGTACTTC. Its protein product is CASSLPGRPYEQYF.

CDR3 nucleotides: TGTGCCAGTAGTAAGGGCAGGGGGCGATCGTACCTCACCGGGGAGCTGTTTTTT. Translated: CASSKGRGRSYLTGELFF. This chain uses TRBV6-7 with TRBJ2-2; the match to TRBD1 covers 8 bases. TRBV6-7 is reported as an ORF; its role is uncertain. The length of the CDR3 is 18 residues. V lost 9 bases and J lost 4; bases outside the gene matches: 19.

V gene TRBV11-2 combines with J gene TRBJ1-1; 7 nucleotides match TRBD1. Trimming took 4 bases from V and 5 from J; bases not matched to a gene: 13. The germline V gene encodes CDR1 SGHAT and CDR2 FQNNGV. The CDR3 has 16 amino acids. CDR3 residues: CASSSPGQQRYTEAFF. CDR3 sequence (DNA): TGTGCCAGCAGCTCGCCGGGACAGCAAAGATATACTGAAGCTTTCTTT.

This chain joins TRBV30 and TRBJ2-1, with 11 positions matching TRBD2. CDR1 GTSNPN and CDR2 SVGIG come from the germline V gene (reference sequence). With 8 bases clipped from V and 10 bases from J, the junction kept 10 bases outside the gene matches. CDR3 size: 13 residues. This CDR3 reads CALFSSGRWEQFF. In nucleotides, the CDR3 is TGTGCCCTTTTTTCTAGCGGGAGGTGGGAGCAGTTCTTC.

The table lists this clonotype with a few counts. The V and J genes are TRBV7-2 and TRBJ2-5; 9 bases agree with TRBD2. There are 15 residues in the CDR3. CDR1 is SGHTA, CDR2 FQGNSA, per germline. With 4 bases clipped from V and 4 bases from J, the junction kept 7 bases outside the gene matches. The CDR3 DNA sequence: TGTGCCAGCAGCTCCCGAGGAGCGGGGGGAGAGACCCAGTACTTC. Translating it yields CASSSRGAGGETQYF.

This clonotype was observed a few times. This chain links TRBV2 with TRBJ2-2; the D is unclear. This CDR3 comprises 13 residues. CDR1 is SNHLY and CDR2 is FYNNEI in the germline V gene. The V end lost 2 bases, the J end lost 4 bases, and 5 bases lay between the germline ends. DNA for the CDR3: TGTGCCAGCAGTGAAAGGGTCACCGGGGAGCTGTTTTTT. This translates into CASSERVTGELFF.

The rearrangement uses TRBV7-2 and TRBJ2-5, with D tentatively TRBD2 (5 bases). Per the germline V gene, CDR1 is SGHTA and CDR2 is FQGNSA. The CDR3 extends over 15 amino acids. With 5 bases removed from V and 8 bases from J, the gap between germline ends came to 21 bases. The CDR3 loop is CASSPETGPGDTQYF. CDR3 bases: TGTGCCAGCAGCCCAGAGACGGGCCCCGGGGATACCCAGTACTTC.

The chain is built from TRBV25-1 and TRBJ2-5; possibly TRBD2 for D (6 bases). The CDR3 is made up of 16 amino acids. Per the germline V gene, CDR1 is MGHDK and CDR2 is SYGVNS. The V end was cut by 3 bases, the J end by 1 base, with 15 bases between. This chain's CDR3 is CASSEARALAQETQYF. DNA for the CDR3: TGTGCCAGCAGTGAGGCAAGGGCACTAGCCCAAGAGACCCAGTACTTC.

Turning to this clonotype: Mismatch with germline at one junction end may stem from a read error. The chain uses TRBV12-3 or TRBV12-4 and TRBJ2-7; D remains ambiguous. The CDR3 is 13 amino acids. Here the CDR3 reads CASSLVRTYKQYF. CDR3 coding DNA: TGTGCCAGCAGTTTGGTCAGAACCTACAAGCAGTACTTC.

V is TRBV14 and J is TRBJ2-7; TRBD2 matches at 14 bases. The CDR3 runs 16 residues. In germline, CDR1 is SGHDN, CDR2 FVKESK. The J segment lost 7 bases and the V segment lost 4 bases, leaving 9 bases of the junction unmatched. The CDR3 sequence: CASSPPGLAGADEQYF. CDR3 nucleotide sequence: TGTGCCAGCAGCCCTCCGGGACTAGCGGGAGCAGATGAGCAGTACTTC.

The chain links TRBV7-6 to TRBJ2-5, with D possibly TRBD2 on 7 matching bases. In germline, CDR1 is SGHVS, CDR2 FNYEAQ. This CDR3 spans 16 amino acids. V was cut by 1 base and J by 4 bases, with 16 bases left in between. The CDR3 DNA reads as TGTGCCAGCAGCTTAGGAGGAGTGGGGGGGGCAGAGACCCAGTACTTC. Translated, it gives CASSLGGVGGAETQYF.

This clonotype was observed a few times. V is TRBV5-1 and J is TRBJ1-1; D is unresolved. The germline V and J ends were trimmed by 4 bases and 0 bases, with 7 bases remaining between them. The CDR3 has 13 residues. Germline lookup yields CDR1 SGHRS and CDR2 YFSETQ. The CDR3 sequence: CASSIKMNTEAFF. The CDR3 nucleotides read TGCGCCAGCAGCATAAAAATGAACACTGAAGCTTTCTTT.

The chain couples TRBV7-9 to TRBJ2-7, with 9 nucleotides matching TRBD1. This CDR3 contains 16 residues. Germline-derived CDR1 and CDR2 are SEHNR and FQNEAQ (reference sequence). V was clipped by 5 bases and J by 2 bases; unmatched bases: 10. The CDR3 coding sequence is TGTGCCAGCAGCCGTAAGGACAGGGGCAATACCTACGAGCAGTACTTC. It translates to CASSRKDRGNTYEQYF.

Comments on this clonotype: A read error is possible here, since a much larger clone lies one base away. This chain connects TRBV2 to TRBJ2-3, with D tentatively TRBD1 (5 bases). Between the trimmed V and J ends, which lost 6 bases and 4 bases, there was a span of 20 bases. The CDR3 is made up of 16 amino acids. Germline CDR1 is SNHLY and CDR2 is FYNNEI. The CDR3, as DNA: TGTGCCAGCAGATCCGCGGCGCGGACAACCGCAGATACGCAGTATTTT. It yields the protein CASRSAARTTADTQYF.

This chain links TRBV28 with TRBJ1-2; 9 bases match TRBD1. The CDR3 has 13 amino acids. Germline loops: CDR1 MDHEN, CDR2 SYDVKM. V shed 6 bases and J 6 bases; nucleotides not matched to a gene: 5. CDR3 in amino acids: CASRWTGDNGYTF. The CDR3 DNA sequence: TGTGCCAGCAGATGGACAGGGGATAATGGCTACACCTTC.

This clonotype showed up just a few times. The genes are TRBV7-8 and TRBJ1-2; D is perhaps TRBD1 (5 bases). Germline CDR1 reads SGHVS; CDR2 reads FQNEAQ. CDR3 length: 14 residues. The V end was cut by 6 bases, the J end by 5 bases, with 16 bases between. The CDR3 region has the DNA TGTGCCAGCAGTCGGGGGACCATCGAGTATGGCTACACCTTC. This translates into CASSRGTIEYGYTF.

The chain links TRBV7-6 to TRBJ2-7; D possibly corresponds to TRBD1 (6 bases). V lost 3 bases and J lost 2, with 11 bases in between. The length of the CDR3 is 14 residues. Germline loops: CDR1 SGHVS, CDR2 FNYEAQ. The CDR3 DNA reads TGTGCCAGCAGCTTTAGGGGGATGCCCTACGAGCAGTACTTC. Protein sequence: CASSFRGMPYEQYF.

This clonotype was counted a single time. This sequence joins TRBV7-8 and TRBJ2-2; no firm D call. Per germline, CDR1 SGHVS and CDR2 FQNEAQ. Trimming took 7 bases from V and 3 from J, leaving 12 bases between them. The length of the CDR3 is 14 residues. DNA of the CDR3: TGTGCCAGCAACTCCGGGCTTTACACCGGGGAGCTGTTTTTT. It encodes CASNSGLYTGELFF.

This clonotype was observed a few times. The chain couples TRBV20-1 to TRBJ1-1; D is possibly TRBD1 (5 bases). Between the trimmed V and J ends, which lost 0 bases and 0 bases, there was a span of 14 bases. Per germline, CDR1 DFQATT and CDR2 SNEGSKA (reference sequence). There are 16 residues in the CDR3. CDR3 loop: CSARDPGSRMNTEAFF. DNA for the CDR3: TGCAGTGCTAGAGATCCAGGGTCCCGAATGAACACTGAAGCTTTCTTT.

This clonotype has just a few counts. This chain connects TRBV19 to TRBJ1-5; D is uncertain. The CDR3 has 16 amino acids. Per germline, CDR1 LNHDA and CDR2 SQIVND (reference sequence). Between the trimmed V and J ends, which lost 2 bases and 0 bases, there was a span of 11 bases. The CDR3 is CASSIRADVSNQPQHF. CDR3 nucleotide sequence: TGTGCCAGTAGTATAAGGGCAGATGTTAGCAATCAGCCCCAGCATTTT.

The chain is built from TRBV30 and TRBJ1-4; possibly TRBD1 for D (5 bases). This CDR3 is built from 12 residues. Trimming removed 7 bases from V and 10 bases from J, with 16 bases in between. The germline V gene has CDR1 GTSNPN and CDR2 SVGIG (reference sequence). The CDR3 protein is CAFNLGTGKLFF. The CDR3 DNA sequence: TGTGCCTTCAACTTGGGGACGGGAAAACTGTTTTTT.

This clonotype was seen more than once but under ten times. The rearrangement uses TRBV27 and TRBJ2-7; D remains unclear. V lost 7 bases and J 1 base, leaving 8 bases between the germline ends. The CDR3 is made up of 12 amino acids. Looked up from germline, CDR1 is MNHEY and CDR2 is SMNVEV (reference sequence). The CDR3 DNA sequence: TGTGCCAGCACTGACCGATCCTACGAGCAGTACTTC. This codes for CASTDRSYEQYF.

This clonotype occurred a few times. V is TRBV28 and J is TRBJ2-6; possible D gene TRBD1, 5 bases. CDR1 is MDHEN and CDR2 is SYDVKM in the germline V gene. V was pared by 5 bases and J by 0 bases, with 14 bases between. The CDR3 is 17 residues long. The CDR3 sequence: CASSVSPGNSGANVLTF. The CDR3 DNA reads as TGTGCCAGCAGTGTATCCCCAGGGAACTCTGGGGCCAACGTCCTGACTTTC. The full variable domain, with the rest looked up from reference TRBV28 and TRBJ2-6, is DVKVTQSSRYLVKRTGEKVFLECVQDMDHENMFWYRQDPGLGLRLIYFSYDVKMKEKGDIPEGYSVSREKKERFSLILESASTNQTSMYLCASSVSPGNSGANVLTFGAGSRLTVL.